This T cell receptor (beta chain) came from a study of blood T cell repertoires in COVID-19. Study background: Some COVID-19 samples were acute and others convalescent; all came from the United States, Italy and Spain.

Profiling relied on immunoSEQ multiplex PCR, and the TCRdb table lists in-frame clones only, not all of them. The sample includes about 480,000 clones, roughly 88% of them seen just once. Trimming left V 4 bases short and J 5 bases short, with 14 bases between. The V gene's germline CDR1 is MNHEY and CDR2 SVGAGI. The CDR3 is made up of 14 amino acids. This sequence originates from a middle-aged woman who had recovered from COVID-19. The sequencing input was PBMCs or T cells enriched from blood (not recorded which). This chain uses TRBV6-5 with TRBJ2-5; perhaps TRBD1 as D (6 bases). The DNA for the CDR3 is TGTGCCAGCAGTTTACAGGGTACTCGGGAGACCCAGTACTTC. Its protein is CASSLQGTRETQYF.